Detailed here is one TCR beta chain. Its specificity is not known. The data are from a study of shared clonotypes between healthy human individuals. Across the whole study: Donors, aged 18 to 49, were a couple of women and a few men.

The germline CDR1 and CDR2 sequences are SGHTA and FQGNSA. This CDR3 is built from 14 residues. V was pared by 3 bases and J by 4 bases, with 9 bases between. Findings of the study overall: Larger estimated richness was generally seen in naive subsets than in memory subsets. Enrolling few donors narrowed the genetic and exposure-history diversity that was represented.

As handled by the study authors: ImmunoSEQ only sent back junction sequences with no quality scores, so filtering was done differently. The protocol was immunoSEQ multiplex PCR, while the TCRdb copy is restricted to in-frame clones and leaves out a portion. The V and J calls and clone size were taken over from that table, and D and trimming were inferred from the DNA. This sample has about 580,000 clones; 95% to 98% occur once, and the top ten carry 0.3%. Naive CD8 cells comprised CD45RO-negative, CCR7-positively selected cells, excluding terminally differentiated effector memory CD45RA+ cells. This chain joins TRBV7-2 and TRBJ2-2; D is ambiguous. The sequence was collected from a man younger than 45 in good health. The specimen was naive CD8+ T cells sorted from blood. CDR3 nucleotides: TGTGCCAGCAGCTTTGGGCCGTTCACCGGGGAGCTGTTTTTT. It codes for CASSFGPFTGELFF.